This T cell receptor beta chain was recovered during a study of T cell responses to AZD1222 COVID-19 vaccine. V lost 0 bases and J lost 7; bases outside the gene matches: 5. The germline gives CDR1 ENHRY, CDR2 SYGVKD. The CDR3 length is 15 residues. The protocol was immunoSEQ multiplex PCR, while the TCRdb copy is restricted to in-frame clones and leaves out a portion. The table includes 100,000 to 150,000 clones, about 90% detected once. Whole-study results and caveats: Distributed over spike, vaccine-associated CD4 TCRs predominated at 160-218 and 743-854.

Concerning this clone itself: What it binds is not known.

Sequencing was performed on peripheral blood, taken 28 days after the second AZD1222 dose. This receptor was obtained from an adult who received the AZD1222 COVID-19 vaccine. The V and J genes are TRBV10-3 and TRBJ1-5; 8 bases are shared with TRBD1. As DNA, the CDR3 is TGTGCCATCAGTGAGTCGACAGGGGTGGAACAGCCCCAGCATTTT. Its protein is CAISESTGVEQPQHF.